This T cell receptor beta chain derives from a study of cytomegalovirus exposure and HLA in healthy donors. Study details: The roughly 700 first-cohort repertoires shared a platform with the 120 or so validation repertoires, as reported in a later analysis.

Findings of the study overall: The study found most TCR sequences rare, yet found some public TCRs in many donors. It was found in a later analysis that first-cohort TCR clusters tended to co-occur in the 130 or so validation repertoires.

Only in-frame clones appear in the TCRdb table, and some are missing; sequencing was by immunoSEQ multiplex PCR. The sample shows approximately 220,000 clones, 80% to 85% of them seen only once. CDR1 is MNHEY, CDR2 SVGAGI, per germline. CDR3 length: 13 residues. V was cut by 4 bases and J by 7 bases, with 11 bases left in between. The donors were in the approximately 130-subject validation cohort, distinct from the roughly 600-subject first cohort. As to this clone: No antigen is known for it.

This TCR derives from a woman in her twenties or thirties in good health and CMV-seropositive. The sample consisted of PBMCs. The rearrangement joins TRBV6-5 to TRBJ2-1; a weak D match, TRBD2 (5 bases). The chain's CDR3 is CASSSSSMNEQFF. For the CDR3, the DNA is TGTGCCAGCAGTTCGTCTAGCATGAATGAGCAGTTCTTC.